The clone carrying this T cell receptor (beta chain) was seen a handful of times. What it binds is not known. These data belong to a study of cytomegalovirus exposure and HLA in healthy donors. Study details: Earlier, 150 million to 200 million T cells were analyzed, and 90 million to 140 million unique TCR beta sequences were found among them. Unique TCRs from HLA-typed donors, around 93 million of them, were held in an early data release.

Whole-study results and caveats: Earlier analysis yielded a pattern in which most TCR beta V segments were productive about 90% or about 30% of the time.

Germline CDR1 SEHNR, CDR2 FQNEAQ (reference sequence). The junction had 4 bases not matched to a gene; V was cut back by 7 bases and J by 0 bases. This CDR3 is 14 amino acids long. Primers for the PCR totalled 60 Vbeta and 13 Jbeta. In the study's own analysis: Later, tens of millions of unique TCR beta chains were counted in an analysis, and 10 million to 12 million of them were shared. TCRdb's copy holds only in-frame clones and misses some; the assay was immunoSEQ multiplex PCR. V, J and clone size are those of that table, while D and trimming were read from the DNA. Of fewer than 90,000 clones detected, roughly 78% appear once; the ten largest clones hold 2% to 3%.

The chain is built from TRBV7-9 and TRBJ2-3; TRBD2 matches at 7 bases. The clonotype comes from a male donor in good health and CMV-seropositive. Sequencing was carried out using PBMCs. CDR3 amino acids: CASTSSGSTDTQYF. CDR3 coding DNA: TGTGCCAGCACGTCTAGCGGCAGCACAGATACGCAGTATTTT.